The 12 T cell receptor beta chains below were found in one sample sequenced in a study of early T cells in non-severe SARS-CoV-2 infection. TCRdb passed the 5' RACE reads through MiXCR, listing each CDR3 protein once. Of approximately 39,000 distinct CDR3 sequences listed, less than 8% are singletons. The sample was whole blood, taken at baseline. The receptors come from an adult who was a healthcare worker with PCR-confirmed SARS-CoV-2 infection or an uninfected control (not recorded which).

This clonotype appeared a few times. V and J are TRBV20-1 and TRBJ1-5; the D gene is possibly TRBD1 (5 bases). The CDR3 runs 15 residues. From germline, CDR1 is DFQATT and CDR2 SNEGSKA (reference sequence). V lost 2 bases, J lost 4 bases, and 15 bases lay in between. In nucleotides, the CDR3 is TGCAGTGCTAGATCCCCAGGGAAGGAAAATCAGCCCCAGCATTTT. It codes for CSARSPGKENQPQHF.

This clonotype was seen repeatedly, ten times or more. The V call is TRBV5-5, the J call TRBJ2-3; TRBD1 is a possible D gene (5 bases). V lost 1 base and J lost 7, with 10 bases in between. This CDR3 spans 13 amino acids. Germline V CDR1 and CDR2: SGHKS, YYEKEE (reference sequence). The CDR3 DNA reads TGTGCCAGCAGCTTGATAGGGGTAAATACGCAGTATTTT. This codes for CASSLIGVNTQYF.

This clonotype appeared a few times. CDR3 nucleotides: TGTGCCAGCAGTTACTCGACAACACCAGAAAGGACCGGGGAGCTGTTTTTT. Its translation: CASSYSTTPERTGELFF. The chain uses TRBV6-5 and TRBJ2-2; D is unclear. V lost 0 bases to trimming and J lost 5 bases, with 16 bases between them. This CDR3 has 17 amino acids. The germline V gene has CDR1 MNHEY and CDR2 SVGAGI.

The V call is TRBV5-1, the J call TRBJ2-2, with 8 positions matching TRBD1. CDR3 length equals 15 residues. CDR1 is SGHRS and CDR2 is YFSETQ in the germline V gene. V shed 4 bases and J 6 bases; nucleotides not matched to a gene: 8. CDR3: CASSIGQGRAGELFF. The CDR3, as DNA: TGCGCCAGCAGCATTGGACAGGGAAGAGCCGGGGAGCTGTTTTTT. Full variable domain (rest looked up from reference TRBV5-1 and TRBJ2-2): KAGVTQTPRYLIKTRGQQVTLSCSPISGHRSVSWYQQTPGQGLQFLFEYFSETQRNKGNFPGRFSGRQFSNSRSEMNVSTLELGDSALYLCASSIGQGRAGELFFGEGSRLTVL.

This clonotype appeared many times. V is TRBV5-1 and J is TRBJ2-5, with D hard to call. Trimming shortened V by 4 bases and J by 2 bases, and 3 bases separated the two germline ends. The CDR3 spans 11 residues. CDR1 is SGHRS, CDR2 YFSETQ, per germline. In nucleotides, the CDR3 is TGCGCCAGCAGCGCACAAGAGACCCAGTACTTC. It translates to CASSAQETQYF.

The chain is built from TRBV15 and TRBJ2-1; 7 nucleotides match TRBD2. V dropped 0 bases and J dropped 7; count of bases not matched to a gene: 12. This CDR3 is built from 17 residues. Germline CDR1 reads LNHNV; CDR2 reads YYDKDF (reference sequence). The CDR3 DNA sequence: TGTGCCACCAGCAGAGAAAGTTCTGCGGGAGATTCGAATGAGCAGTTCTTC. Encoded protein: CATSRESSAGDSNEQFF.

Only a few counts were recorded for this clonotype. The chain couples TRBV29-1 to TRBJ1-1; D call uncertain. The V end was cut by 1 base, the J end by 1 base, with 13 bases between. Germline loops: CDR1 SQVTM, CDR2 ANQGSEA. There are 15 residues in the CDR3. CDR3 DNA: TGCAGCGTTGAAGTGAACCCAGTGCGGAACACTGAAGCTTTCTTT. Its translation: CSVEVNPVRNTEAFF.

To note about this clonotype: A much larger clone differs from this one at a single base, so this may be a read error. The J gene is TRBJ2-2, the V gene TRBV5-8, with 8 bases that match TRBD1. Germline V gene data show CDR1 as SGHTS and CDR2 as YDEGEE. This CDR3 region has 17 residues. Unmatched junction bases numbered 9, after V lost 2 bases and J lost 3 bases. CDR3 coding DNA: TGTGCCAGCAGCTTCGACCGGACAGGGTCGGACACCGGGGAGCTGTTTTTT. Protein product: CASSFDRTGSDTGELFF.

This clonotype was counted between two and nine times. V gene TRBV12-3 or TRBV12-4 combines with J gene TRBJ1-5; D may be TRBD1 (5 bases). The CDR3 sequence is 15 residues long. V shed 1 base and J shed 2 bases, with 9 bases lying between them. CDR3 sequence reads: CASSLDTGGNQPQHF. CDR3 DNA: TGTGCCAGCAGTTTAGACACGGGGGGCAATCAGCCCCAGCATTTT.

The chain recombines TRBV29-1 with TRBJ2-7; maybe TRBD2 (5 bases). The V end lost 7 bases, the J end lost 3 bases, and 16 bases lay between the germline ends. CDR1 is SQVTM, CDR2 ANQGSEA, per germline. CDR3 length equals 13 residues. The CDR3 DNA reads as TGCAGCGCAAGAGCGGTAACGAGCTACGAGCAGTACTTC. Amino acid sequence: CSARAVTSYEQYF.

The gene calls are TRBV12-3 or TRBV12-4 and TRBJ1-6, with a possible D match to TRBD1 (6 bases). The germline V and J ends were trimmed by 9 bases and 9 bases, with 15 bases remaining between them. The CDR3 runs 13 residues. CDR3 DNA: TGTGCCAGTTGGGCAGGGGATGGTTCACCCCTCCACTTT. It specifies CASWAGDGSPLHF.

This rearrangement joins TRBV9 to TRBJ2-1, with 10 bases identical to TRBD2. The CDR3 extends over 15 amino acids. V lost 3 bases and J lost 10; bases outside the gene matches: 10. Germline V gene lookup returns CDR1 SGDLS and CDR2 YYNGEE. The CDR3 loop is CASSARTSGKGEQFF. Written as DNA, the CDR3 is TGTGCCAGCAGCGCCCGGACTAGCGGCAAGGGCGAGCAGTTCTTC.